The 23 T cell receptor beta chains listed next were all sequenced from one sample in a study of CD8 T cells in ankylosing spondylitis. Each CDR3 protein gets one entry after TCRdb re-called the 5' RACE reads with MiXCR. This sample has approximately 250,000 distinct CDR3 sequences, with under 30% found just once. The sample comprised blood, either unsorted or a sorted T cell fraction (not recorded which). The receptors stem from a male donor with ankylosing spondylitis or in good health (not recorded which).

This clonotype appeared many times. The rearrangement uses TRBV20-1 and TRBJ2-1, with D possibly being TRBD1 (5 bases). The V end was cut by 4 bases, the J end by 0 bases, with 10 bases between. CDR1 and CDR2 (germline): DFQATT, SNEGSKA (reference sequence). This CDR3 is 14 amino acids long. The CDR3 here is CSAMTDSSYNEQFF. The CDR3, as DNA: TGCAGTGCTATGACAGACAGCTCCTACAATGAGCAGTTCTTC.

This clonotype was picked up many times. The rearrangement uses TRBV29-1 and TRBJ1-1, with D unclear. The germline V and J ends were trimmed by 4 bases and 7 bases, with 13 bases remaining between them. The germline gives CDR1 SQVTM, CDR2 ANQGSEA. The CDR3 sequence is 12 residues long. The CDR3 loop reads CSVAWTNSEAFF. DNA of the CDR3: TGCAGCGTTGCCTGGACGAATAGTGAAGCTTTCTTT.

This clonotype was recorded at least ten times. CDR3 in amino acids: CSAPGRTGTQYF. CDR3 DNA: TGCAGTGCTCCGGGACGGACGGGTACGCAGTATTTT. The chain recombines TRBV20-1 with TRBJ2-3, with D possibly being TRBD1 or TRBD2 (5 bases each). The CDR3 consists of 12 residues. V lost 5 bases and J lost 8, with 14 bases in between. Germline values: CDR1 DFQATT, CDR2 SNEGSKA (reference sequence).

The CDR3 reads CSVGTAGVGANVLTF. The CDR3 coding sequence is TGCAGCGTGGGTACAGCGGGTGTGGGGGCCAACGTCCTGACTTTC. The chain joins TRBV29-1 to TRBJ2-6, with a tentative D call TRBD2 (6 bases). The V end lost 6 bases, the J end lost 4 bases, and 16 bases lay between the germline ends. CDR3 size: 15 residues. CDR1 is SQVTM, CDR2 ANQGSEA, per germline.

Note on this clonotype: Being one base from a much bigger clone, this may be a read error. V gene TRBV20-1 combines with J gene TRBJ2-7, with D tentatively TRBD1 (6 bases). The CDR3 has 15 residues. Germline CDR1 is DFQATT and CDR2 is SNEGSKA (reference sequence). Trimming pared 6 bases from V and 6 bases from J, leaving 24 bases between. The CDR3 sequence is CSADMGALPYFEQYF. CDR3 DNA sequence: TGCAGTGCCGATATGGGGGCCCTACCCTACTTCGAGCAGTACTTC.

This clonotype showed up just a few times. The chain employs TRBV20-1 and TRBJ2-5; 7 nucleotides match TRBD2. This CDR3 comprises 14 residues. The germline V gene has CDR1 DFQATT and CDR2 SNEGSKA (reference sequence). After removal of 6 bases from V and 5 bases from J, the junction contained 12 bases not matched to a gene. CDR3 in amino acids: CSAEGEGGSETQYF. The CDR3, as DNA: TGCAGTGCCGAAGGGGAGGGCGGTTCGGAGACCCAGTACTTC.

The sample holds many counts of this clonotype. The chain uses TRBV18 and TRBJ2-7; maybe TRBD2 (5 bases). Trimming removed 3 bases from V and 6 bases from J, with 15 bases in between. Per the germline V gene, CDR1 is KGHSH and CDR2 is LQKENI. CDR3 length: 14 residues. CDR3 nucleotides: TGTGCCAGCTCACCCAGGAACGAGGGCGGCGAGCAGTACTTC. Translation: CASSPRNEGGEQYF.

The rearrangement links TRBV7-6 to TRBJ2-7; D could derive from TRBD1 or TRBD2 (5 bases each). CDR1 and CDR2 from the germline V gene are SGHVS and FNYEAQ. CDR3 length equals 19 residues. V dropped 5 bases and J dropped 2 bases, with 28 bases sitting between them. The chain's CDR3 is CASSPRGVGAPLGAYEQYF. DNA of the CDR3: TGTGCCAGCAGCCCTCGAGGAGTCGGGGCTCCCTTGGGGGCCTACGAGCAGTACTTC.

This clonotype was picked up a small number of times. V usage is TRBV20-1 and J usage is TRBJ1-1; 8 bases map to TRBD1. The V segment lost 6 bases and the J segment 10 bases; nucleotides outside the gene matches: 10. The CDR3 runs to 12 residues. CDR1 is DFQATT, CDR2 SNEGSKA, per germline (reference sequence). In nucleotides, the CDR3 is TGCAGTGCGCCGACAGGGGCGACCGGAGCTTTCTTT. Protein sequence: CSAPTGATGAFF.

This clonotype was found a few times. This chain joins TRBV12-3 or TRBV12-4 and TRBJ1-1; 7 positions match TRBD1. This CDR3 has 14 residues. J was trimmed by 3 bases and V by 7 bases; bases with no gene match: 8. CDR3 in amino acids: CASTRQGPDTEAFF. In nucleotides, the CDR3 is TGTGCCAGCACTCGACAGGGCCCCGACACTGAAGCTTTCTTT.

This clonotype was counted between two and nine times. Here the CDR3 DNA reads TGCAGTGCTAGGGAGGATGGCGACACTGAAGCTTTCTTT. This encodes CSAREDGDTEAFF. J is TRBJ1-1 and V is TRBV20-1; D is unclear. Trimming left V 3 bases short and J 3 bases short, with 11 bases between. Per germline, CDR1 DFQATT and CDR2 SNEGSKA (reference sequence). The CDR3 runs to 13 residues.

This chain links TRBV12-2 with TRBJ2-5; the tabulated D call, TRBD1, remains unverified against the DNA. TRBV12-2 is a pseudogene locus. The CDR3 loop spans 13 amino acids. The CDR3 coding sequence is TGTGCAACCGCCCCTGGGACGGGGGAGACCCAGTACTTC. Translation gives CATAPGTGETQYF.

In its sample, this clonotype was seen many times. V is TRBV15 and J is TRBJ1-1; 7 bases are a match to TRBD1. V shed 2 bases, J shed 1 base, and the junction held 4 bases outside the gene matches. The germline gives CDR1 LNHNV, CDR2 YYDKDF (reference sequence). The CDR3 is 15 amino acids. CDR3 protein: CATSRRQGGNTEAFF. In nucleotides, the CDR3 is TGTGCCACCAGCAGAAGACAGGGAGGGAACACTGAAGCTTTCTTT.

The sample holds a few counts of this clonotype. The rearrangement joins TRBV20-1 to TRBJ1-6; D remains unclear. The germline gives CDR1 DFQATT, CDR2 SNEGSKA (reference sequence). The CDR3 has 14 residues. Trimming took off 7 bases at V and 3 bases at J, with 13 bases between the two ends. The CDR3 loop is CSVGFTVYNSPLHF. CDR3 sequence (DNA): TGCAGTGTGGGGTTCACAGTCTATAATTCACCCCTCCACTTT.

The table lists this clonotype with many counts. CDR3 nucleotide sequence: TGTGCCAGCAACAGGGAAAAATTAGATGGCTACACCTTC. It specifies CASNREKLDGYTF. The J gene is TRBJ1-2, the V gene TRBV2, with a tentative D call TRBD1 (6 bases). Germline V gives CDR1 SNHLY, CDR2 FYNNEI. The V end lost 7 bases, the J end lost 6 bases, and 15 bases lay between the germline ends. The CDR3 covers 13 residues.

V is TRBV5-6 and J is TRBJ2-6; D may be TRBD1 (5 bases). Germline V gives CDR1 SGHDT, CDR2 YYEEEE. The CDR3 has 15 amino acids. V gave up 6 bases and J gave up 1 base, with 11 bases separating them. The CDR3 sequence: CASTFRVSGANVLTF. CDR3 DNA: TGTGCCAGCACCTTCAGGGTTTCTGGGGCCAACGTCCTGACTTTC.

This clonotype came up many times. The chain carries TRBV29-1 and TRBJ2-5; weak D call: TRBD2 (6 bases). Germline-derived CDR1 and CDR2 are SQVTM and ANQGSEA. The CDR3 loop spans 14 amino acids. Trimming removed 6 bases from V and 7 bases from J, with 21 bases in between. The CDR3 sequence: CSVTGTAVGGTQYF. DNA of the CDR3: TGCAGCGTCACCGGGACGGCGGTCGGGGGGACCCAGTACTTC. Variable domain in full (rest from reference TRBV29-1 and TRBJ2-5): SAVISQKPSRDICQRGTSLTIQCQVDSQVTMMFWYRQQPGQSLTLIATANQGSEATYESGFVIDKFPISRPNLTFSTLTVSNMSPEDSSIYLCSVTGTAVGGTQYFGPGTRLLVL.

Ten or more counts support this clonotype. This rearrangement joins TRBV29-1 to TRBJ2-7; D is unresolved. Germline V gene lookup returns CDR1 SQVTM and CDR2 ANQGSEA. The CDR3 totals 12 residues. V lost 2 bases, J lost 3 bases, and 8 bases lay in between. CDR3 in amino acids: CSVENSNYEQYF. The CDR3 nucleotides are TGCAGCGTTGAAAACAGTAACTACGAGCAGTACTTC.

This clonotype was seen a handful of times. This CDR3 reads CASSQNQLNTEAFF. The CDR3 DNA follows: TGTGCCAGCAGCCAAAACCAGCTTAACACTGAAGCTTTCTTT. The chain recombines TRBV3-1 with TRBJ1-1; D gene ambiguous. Germline assignment: CDR1 LGHDT and CDR2 YNNKEL (reference sequence). Trimming shortened V by 2 bases and J by 2 bases, and 9 bases separated the two germline ends. This CDR3 comprises 14 residues.

The genes are TRBV5-8 and TRBJ2-3, with D uncertain. The CDR3 sequence is 16 residues long. CDR1 is SGHTS and CDR2 is YDEGEE in the germline V gene. V lost 2 bases, J lost 0 bases, and 13 bases lay in between. The DNA for the CDR3 is TGTGCCAGCAGCTTTGGTTTGGCGGCTAGCACAGATACGCAGTATTTT. Translated: CASSFGLAASTDTQYF.

This rearrangement joins TRBV12-3 or TRBV12-4 to TRBJ2-4; D remains ambiguous. This CDR3 has 14 residues. Trimming removed 3 bases from V and 1 base from J, with 7 bases in between. This chain's CDR3 is CASSFGRAKNIQYF. For the CDR3, the DNA is TGTGCCAGCAGTTTCGGTAGGGCCAAAAACATTCAGTACTTC.

This clonotype appeared many times. The genes are TRBV6-5 and TRBJ1-2; D is unclear. This CDR3 has 13 amino acids. Between the trimmed V and J ends, which lost 4 bases and 5 bases, there was a span of 11 bases. CDR1 and CDR2 from the germline V gene are MNHEY and SVGAGI. The CDR3 here is CASSFRALYGYTF. The CDR3 nucleotides read TGTGCCAGCAGTTTCCGGGCCTTATATGGCTACACCTTC.

This clonotype has ten or more counts. V gene TRBV15 combines with J gene TRBJ2-5, with 7 positions matching TRBD1. The ends lost 3 bases at V and 2 bases at J; junction bases unmatched: 0. From germline, CDR1 is LNHNV and CDR2 YYDKDF (reference sequence). The CDR3 is made up of 13 amino acids. CDR3 sequence (DNA): TGTGCCACCAGCAGGGGACAGCAAGAGACCCAGTACTTC. Amino acids: CATSRGQQETQYF.